These 10 T cell receptor beta chains originate from one sample sequenced in a study of T cells in localized non-small cell lung cancer. The repertoire was sequenced with immunoSEQ multiplex PCR; TCRdb's copy has only in-frame clones and lacks some. The sample yields 45,000 to 55,000 clones, 86% seen once. Sequenced material: peripheral blood, taken before any cancer treatment. The origin of the receptors is a male donor at least 60 years old with stage III squamous cell lung carcinoma.

The V call is TRBV4-3, the J call TRBJ2-1; perhaps D is TRBD1 or TRBD2 (5 bases each). Between the trimmed V and J ends, which lost 3 bases and 1 base, there was a span of 16 bases. There are 17 residues in the CDR3. CDR1 is LGHNA, CDR2 YSLEER, per germline. The DNA for the CDR3 is TGCGCCAGCAGCCACCCCGACGGGGCGGCGTCCTACAATGAGCAGTTCTTC. Protein: CASSHPDGAASYNEQFF.

The rearrangement uses TRBV4-3 and TRBJ2-3, with D possibly being TRBD1 or TRBD2 (5 bases each). The CDR3 extends over 16 amino acids. Germline-derived CDR1 and CDR2 are LGHNA and YSLEER. Trimming cost V 1 base and J 1 base, with 12 bases left between them. CDR3 in DNA: TGCGCCAGCAGCCAAGGTCGGGTGGGGGGCACAGATACGCAGTATTTT. Residues: CASSQGRVGGTDTQYF.

V and J are TRBV5-1 and TRBJ2-3; D remains ambiguous. Trimming pared 9 bases from V and 5 bases from J, leaving 16 bases between. In germline, CDR1 is SGHRS, CDR2 YFSETQ. There are 13 residues in the CDR3. DNA of the CDR3: TGCGCCACGGCGGCGGACGACCGAGATACGCAGTATTTT. Translated: CATAADDRDTQYF.

CDR3 region: CASSPAEGKGYGYTF. DNA of the CDR3: TGTGCCAGCAGCCCGGCGGAGGGAAAGGGCTATGGCTACACCTTC. V is TRBV28 and J is TRBJ1-2; no reliable D call. The CDR3 is made up of 15 amino acids. The V end was cut by 6 bases, the J end by 4 bases, with 18 bases between. Germline CDR1 is MDHEN and CDR2 is SYDVKM.

There are a few counts of this clone. The chain employs TRBV9 and TRBJ1-1; 7 positions agree with TRBD1. CDR1 SGDLS and CDR2 YYNGEE come from the germline V gene. V lost 3 bases, J lost 0 bases, and 2 bases stayed unmatched. The CDR3 sequence is 14 residues long. The CDR3 spells CASSEGALNTEAFF. Written as DNA, the CDR3 is TGTGCCAGCAGCGAGGGGGCCTTGAACACTGAAGCTTTCTTT.

This CDR3 is CASSKRGQGREETQYF. The CDR3 coding sequence is TGTGCCAGTAGTAAGAGAGGACAGGGGAGGGAGGAGACCCAGTACTTC. The gene calls are TRBV19 and TRBJ2-5, with 9 bases lining up with TRBD1. The ends lost 4 bases at V and 5 bases at J; junction bases unmatched: 11. Germline CDR1 is LNHDA and CDR2 is SQIVND (reference sequence). CDR3 length: 16 residues.

Remarks on this clone: Sequence at one end of the junction differs from germline and may be a read error. The chain has TRBV7-2 and TRBJ1-2, with 9 bases identical to TRBD1. The CDR3 loop spans 15 amino acids. The germline gives CDR1 SGHTA, CDR2 FQGNSA. The CDR3 here is CASSLGGQGNSGYTF. For the CDR3, the DNA is TGTGCCAGCAGCTTGGGGGGACAGGGAAACTCTGGCTACACCTTC.

The chain recombines TRBV7-3 with TRBJ1-6, with TRBD1 as a possible D gene (6 bases). The CDR3 is 16 amino acids. CDR1 is SGHTA and CDR2 is FQGTGA in the germline V gene. Between the trimmed V and J ends, which lost 0 bases and 9 bases, there was a span of 15 bases. The DNA for the CDR3 is TGTGCCAGCAGCTTAACGTTAGGGGGGGGCGGTTCACCCCTCCACTTT. Encoded protein: CASSLTLGGGGSPLHF.

The V gene is TRBV11-1, the J gene TRBJ2-3; unclear D gene. The germline V gene encodes CDR1 SGHAT and CDR2 FQDESV (reference sequence). The CDR3 has 12 amino acids. The V and J ends lost 1 base and 3 bases respectively, with 2 bases between them. The CDR3 region has the DNA TGTGCCAGCAGCTTAGGAACAGATACGCAGTATTTT. Protein: CASSLGTDTQYF.

This sequence joins TRBV5-1 and TRBJ1-1; TRBD1 matches 9 bases. This CDR3 comprises 15 residues. Germline V gives CDR1 SGHRS, CDR2 YFSETQ. Germline trimming cut 4 bases from V and 10 bases from J; bases unmatched to any gene: 14. DNA for the CDR3: TGCGCCAGCAGCCCAGAACAGGGGGCTTATCCGTTAGCTTTCTTT. Protein sequence: CASSPEQGAYPLAFF.